The 25 T cell receptor beta chains below all came from one sample that was sequenced in a study of blood T cell repertoires in COVID-19. Repertoires were generated with immunoSEQ multiplex PCR, while TCRdb's copy carries only in-frame clones and drops some. The sample holds roughly 250,000 clones; approximately 80% are singletons and the top ten take just under 3%. The sequenced sample consisted of peripheral blood. The receptors were sampled from a woman aged 60-75 years with active or convalescent COVID-19.

The DNA for the CDR3 is TGTGCCAGCAGCTTTGAAGGAAGTGGGCCCGGCGATACGCAGTATTTT. This translates into CASSFEGSGPGDTQYF. The chain has TRBV5-6 and TRBJ2-3; no clear D gene. Germline V gene sequence: CDR1 SGHDT, CDR2 YYEEEE. The CDR3 is 16 residues long. With 2 bases removed from V and 6 bases from J, the gap between germline ends came to 19 bases.

CDR3 DNA sequence: TGCAGTGCTAGTCCTCTGCTAGCGGGGCCTCCAGATACGCAGTATTTT. Translated: CSASPLLAGPPDTQYF. The chain joins TRBV20-1 to TRBJ2-3, with 9 bases fitting TRBD2. Germline assignment: CDR1 DFQATT and CDR2 SNEGSKA (reference sequence). The CDR3 runs 16 residues. V gave up 3 bases and J gave up 4 bases; unmatched junction bases: 11.

The chain combines TRBV29-1 with TRBJ2-2, with 11 bases fitting TRBD2. Germline CDR1 is SQVTM and CDR2 is ANQGSEA. V was clipped by 6 bases and J by 4 bases; unmatched bases: 4. The CDR3 contains 14 residues. The DNA for the CDR3 is TGCAGCGTAGTCGGACTAGCGGGCACCGGGGAGCTGTTTTTT. Its translation is CSVVGLAGTGELFF.

V is TRBV7-2 and J is TRBJ1-6; D remains unclear. From germline, CDR1 is SGHTA and CDR2 FQGNSA. Trimming shortened V by 5 bases and J by 4 bases, and 15 bases separated the two germline ends. CDR3 length: 16 amino acids. CDR3 loop: CASSPTPGPYNSPLHF. The CDR3 nucleotides read TGTGCCAGCAGCCCGACGCCAGGTCCTTATAATTCACCCCTCCACTTT.

V gene TRBV10-3 combines with J gene TRBJ2-2; 7 positions agree with TRBD2. V shed 6 bases and J 1 base; nucleotides not matched to a gene: 2. The germline V gene has CDR1 ENHRY and CDR2 SYGVKD. The CDR3 spans 14 residues. The CDR3 region is CAIRAGENTGELFF. The CDR3 DNA is TGTGCCATCAGGGCGGGGGAGAACACCGGGGAGCTGTTTTTT.

V usage is TRBV6-1 and J usage is TRBJ2-5; 14 bases fit TRBD2. J lost 5 bases, V lost 4 bases, and 6 bases had no gene match. CDR3 size: 16 residues. Germline loops: CDR1 MNHNS, CDR2 SASEGT. CDR3 residues: CASSGLAGGSWETQYF. The CDR3 DNA sequence: TGTGCCAGCAGTGGACTAGCGGGGGGGTCGTGGGAGACCCAGTACTTC.

This chain joins TRBV2 and TRBJ1-2; D is perhaps TRBD1 (6 bases). Germline CDR1 reads SNHLY; CDR2 reads FYNNEI. Trimming shortened V by 6 bases and J by 8 bases, and 16 bases separated the two germline ends. This CDR3 is 13 amino acids long. This CDR3 is CASSAPRQAGYTF. The CDR3 DNA is TGTGCCAGCAGCGCCCCCCGACAGGCCGGCTACACCTTC.

The genes are TRBV9 and TRBJ2-1, with TRBD1 matching 9 bases. In germline, CDR1 is SGDLS, CDR2 YYNGEE. The junction had 15 bases not matched to a gene; V was cut back by 0 bases and J by 5 bases. The CDR3 contains 19 residues. DNA of the CDR3: TGTGCCAGCAGCGTAGAACTTCCGGCAGGACAGGGGTACAACAATGAGCAGTTCTTC. It codes for CASSVELPAGQGYNNEQFF.

This chain uses TRBV15 with TRBJ2-7; D unclear. The CDR3 runs to 13 residues. Trimming took off 0 bases at V and 5 bases at J, with 8 bases between the two ends. The germline gives CDR1 LNHNV, CDR2 YYDKDF (reference sequence). The CDR3 here is CATSRDRLDEQYF. The CDR3 DNA sequence: TGTGCCACCAGCAGAGACAGGTTAGACGAGCAGTACTTC. The full variable domain, completed using reference TRBV15 and TRBJ2-7, is DAMVIQNPRYQVTQFGKPVTLSCSQTLNHNVMYWYQQKSSQAPKLLFHYYDKDFNNEADTPDNFQSRRPNTSFCFLDIRSPGLGDTAMYLCATSRDRLDEQYFGPGTRLTVT.

This clone appeared a single time. This rearrangement joins TRBV28 to TRBJ1-2; a possible D gene is TRBD1 (5 bases). The CDR3 has 14 residues. In germline, CDR1 is MDHEN, CDR2 SYDVKM. V was trimmed by 3 bases and J by 3 bases, leaving 11 bases between them. CDR3 loop: CASSLGQAYYGYTF. As DNA, the CDR3 is TGTGCCAGCAGTTTGGGGCAGGCCTACTATGGCTACACCTTC.

This chain joins TRBV5-1 and TRBJ1-2; D perhaps matches TRBD1 (6 bases). V shed 4 bases and J shed 3 bases, with 13 bases lying between them. The CDR3 covers 14 residues. The V gene's germline CDR1 is SGHRS and CDR2 YFSETQ. The CDR3: CASSARDTHYGYTF. CDR3 sequence (DNA): TGCGCCAGCAGCGCCAGGGACACGCACTATGGCTACACCTTC.

The chain is built from TRBV5-1 and TRBJ1-6, with 7 bases fitting TRBD1. This CDR3 comprises 16 residues. CDR1 SGHRS and CDR2 YFSETQ come from the germline V gene. Trimming took 3 bases from V and 0 from J; bases not matched to a gene: 3. The CDR3 DNA reads TGCGCCAGCAGCTCGGGACAGTTCTCCTATAATTCACCCCTCCACTTT. This encodes CASSSGQFSYNSPLHF.

This chain uses TRBV9 with TRBJ1-1; maybe TRBD1 (5 bases). Per the germline V gene, CDR1 is SGDLS and CDR2 is YYNGEE. CDR3 length equals 14 residues. Deletions cut 0 bases from V and 4 bases from J, with 10 bases between. Here the CDR3 DNA reads TGTGCCAGCAGCGTAGGTGGGGGGGGCACTGAAGCTTTCTTT. Translated, it gives CASSVGGGGTEAFF.

The chain employs TRBV9 and TRBJ1-5, with TRBD1 matching 8 bases. The CDR3 has 16 amino acids. From germline, CDR1 is SGDLS and CDR2 YYNGEE. With 2 bases clipped from V and 7 bases from J, the junction kept 11 bases outside the gene matches. For the CDR3, the DNA is TGTGCCAGCAGCGTTCGTCGGACAGGGAGATTCCAGCCCCAGCATTTT. Protein: CASSVRRTGRFQPQHF.

The rearrangement uses TRBV28 and TRBJ1-2; 9 bases fit TRBD1. V was pared by 5 bases and J by 4 bases, with 2 bases of the junction left unmatched. CDR1 and CDR2 from the germline V gene are MDHEN and SYDVKM. CDR3 size: 13 residues. CDR3 nucleotide sequence: TGTGCCAGCAGTCTGGACAGGGGCTATGGCTACACCTTC. Translation gives CASSLDRGYGYTF.

This clone showed up just a few times. J is TRBJ1-1 and V is TRBV4-1; 7 bases map to TRBD1. The CDR3 spans 15 residues. The germline CDR1 and CDR2 sequences are MGHRA and YSYEKL. V gave up 0 bases and J gave up 4 bases; unmatched junction bases: 5. The CDR3 DNA reads TGCGCCAGCAGCCAAGATCAGACAGGGAGCACTGAAGCTTTCTTT. This gives the protein CASSQDQTGSTEAFF.

This clone was seen once. The chain employs TRBV9 and TRBJ2-7; 8 positions agree with TRBD1. This CDR3 region has 15 residues. V was pared by 4 bases and J by 11 bases, with 17 bases of the junction left unmatched. Per the germline V gene, CDR1 is SGDLS and CDR2 is YYNGEE. As DNA, the CDR3 is TGTGCCAGCAGCCAACGGACAGGGTCAGAAGGGGAGGAGTACTTC. Protein: CASSQRTGSEGEEYF.

This clone was found a few times. This chain uses TRBV28 with TRBJ1-3; TRBD1 matches 7 bases. V shed 4 bases, J shed 0 bases, and the junction held 6 bases outside the gene matches. The germline V gene encodes CDR1 MDHEN and CDR2 SYDVKM. CDR3 length: 16 residues. CDR3 DNA: TGTGCCAGCAGTTCGACAGGGTTTGACTCTGGAAACACCATATATTTT. It is translated as CASSSTGFDSGNTIYF.

The chain is built from TRBV7-3 and TRBJ1-2; TRBD1 might be the D (5 bases). The CDR3 is made up of 16 amino acids. Trimming removed 4 bases from V and 4 bases from J, with 19 bases in between. Germline V gene sequence: CDR1 SGHTA, CDR2 FQGTGA. CDR3 region: CASSSQAPGLSYGYTF. Written as DNA, the CDR3 is TGTGCCAGCAGCTCCCAGGCACCGGGACTGAGCTATGGCTACACCTTC.

This chain links TRBV7-8 with TRBJ2-4, with a weak D call TRBD2 (5 bases). The CDR3 runs to 16 residues. Trimming took 4 bases from V and 0 from J, leaving 13 bases between them. The germline V gene has CDR1 SGHVS and CDR2 FQNEAQ. The CDR3 DNA sequence: TGTGCCAGCAGCTCCTTCAACGGGGTAGCCAAAAACATTCAGTACTTC. Its protein is CASSSFNGVAKNIQYF. The full variable domain, with the rest looked up from reference TRBV7-8 and TRBJ2-4, is GAGVSQSPRYKVAKRGQDVALRCDPISGHVSLFWYQQALGQGPEFLTYFQNEAQLDKSGLPSDRFFAERPEGSVSTLKIQRTQQEDSAVYLCASSSFNGVAKNIQYFGAGTRLSVL.

The V call is TRBV9, the J call TRBJ2-5; TRBD2 agrees at 14 bases. The germline gives CDR1 SGDLS, CDR2 YYNGEE. V was clipped by 7 bases and J by 5 bases; unmatched bases: 7. The CDR3 is 15 residues long. The CDR3 nucleotides are TGTGCCAGCTCACCGGGACTAGCGGGGGCGGAGACCCAGTACTTC. It codes for CASSPGLAGAETQYF.

This chain links TRBV9 with TRBJ2-2, with TRBD2 identical over 8 bases. The CDR3 covers 16 residues. J lost 3 bases, V lost 0 bases, and 4 bases had no gene match. The V gene's germline CDR1 is SGDLS and CDR2 YYNGEE. CDR3 bases: TGTGCCAGCAGCGTAGTGCGGGGGGCCTACACCGGGGAGCTGTTTTTT. It encodes CASSVVRGAYTGELFF.

In the case of this clone: The same CDR3 can be traced to other DNA sequences in this sample. The chain joins TRBV29-1 to TRBJ1-2; D perhaps matches TRBD1 (5 bases). V lost 2 bases and J lost 5, with 15 bases in between. The CDR3 spans 14 residues. Germline values: CDR1 SQVTM, CDR2 ANQGSEA. The CDR3 region is CSVERGGRGYGYTF. Written as DNA, the CDR3 is TGCAGCGTTGAAAGAGGAGGGAGGGGATATGGCTACACCTTC.

The chain's CDR3 is CATSRDMGQASPRAFF. The CDR3 DNA reads TGTGCCACCAGCAGAGATATGGGACAGGCCAGCCCACGGGCTTTCTTT. This chain joins TRBV15 and TRBJ1-1; 8 positions match TRBD1. The V segment lost 0 bases and the J segment 11 bases; nucleotides outside the gene matches: 14. CDR3 size: 16 residues. Germline CDR1 and CDR2: LNHNV and YYDKDF (reference sequence). The full variable domain, in which reference TRBV15 and TRBJ1-1 provide the parts outside the CDR3, is DAMVIQNPRYQVTQFGKPVTLSCSQTLNHNVMYWYQQKSSQAPKLLFHYYDKDFNNEADTPDNFQSRRPNTSFCFLDIRSPGLGDTAMYLCATSRDMGQASPRAFFGQGTRLTVV.

V is TRBV13 and J is TRBJ2-5; no firm D call. Trimming left V 0 bases short and J 4 bases short, with 6 bases between. CDR1 PRHDT and CDR2 FYEKMQ come from the germline V gene (reference sequence). This CDR3 comprises 13 residues. The CDR3 is CASSLGLPETQYF. For the CDR3, the DNA is TGTGCCAGCAGCTTAGGACTACCAGAGACCCAGTACTTC.